A single sample is the source of the 3 T cell receptor beta chains below, sequenced in a study of technical replicates of blood from a few donors. This table comes from immunoSEQ multiplex PCR, and its TCRdb copy is limited to in-frame clones, with some not included. Here the sample spans approximately 79,000 clones, 95% to 97% being singletons. The sample comprised T cells isolated from PBMCs. The receptor set was obtained from a human donor in good health.

The V call is TRBV4-2, the J call TRBJ1-3; TRBD1 matches 9 bases. CDR1 and CDR2 from the germline V gene are LGHNA and YNFKEQ. Trimming removed 0 bases from V and 8 bases from J; junction bases left unmatched: 5. This CDR3 is built from 15 residues. The CDR3, as DNA: TGTGCCAGCAGCCAAGAGGGACAGGGAACGCACACCATATATTTT. Translated: CASSQEGQGTHTIYF.

The chain couples TRBV11-1 to TRBJ2-5; 7 positions match TRBD2. Germline-derived CDR1 and CDR2 are SGHAT and FQDESV (reference sequence). This CDR3 has 17 amino acids. J gave up 6 bases and V 5 bases, and 18 bases lay outside the gene matches. In DNA, the CDR3 is TGTGCCAGCAGCCTCGGGTGGGCGGGGGAGACTCCGAAGACCCAGTACTTC. Its protein is CASSLGWAGETPKTQYF.

CDR3 sequence reads: CASSLGGTAYYEQYF. The CDR3 nucleotides are TGTGCCAGCAGTCTAGGCGGGACAGCATACTACGAGCAGTACTTC. The chain combines TRBV6-5 with TRBJ2-7; TRBD1 might be the D (7 bases). The V gene lost 5 bases and the J gene lost 3 bases, with 17 bases spanning the gap. CDR1 and CDR2 (germline): MNHEY, SVGAGI. CDR3 length: 15 amino acids.